This entry is about one T cell receptor (beta chain). Its antigen is currently not known. No base quality values were provided; no much bigger clone lies one nucleotide off. According to the study, the label for this sample's time point signals: about 28 days (+/-7) after the second vaccine dose. Because spike-specific TCR depth and breadth did not differ between the two schedules, AZD1222 recipients who got a second dose at roughly 4 weeks were pooled with those who got a second dose at roughly 12 weeks. The vaccinee samples were drawn from two UK trials, COV001 and COV002, one of which was a single-blind randomized controlled phase 2/3 trial testing AZD1222 (ChAdOx1 nCoV-19) in healthy adults. For TCRbeta chain sequencing, PBMC samples from trial participants were taken at day 0 and at day 28 after the second dose. The data originate from a study of T cell responses to AZD1222 COVID-19 vaccine (TCRdb year 2021). Concerning the study at large: TCR sequencing covered more than 230 trial participants: 200 to 210 given two doses of AZD1222 and about 26 given two doses of MenACWY control vaccine. Trial participants were enrolled by age into 18-55, 56-69 and 70-plus year subgroups, with roughly 160, 29 and 62 TCR-sequenced participants respectively.

The CDR3 regions of human TCRbeta chains were subjected to immunosequencing. Regarding the original processing steps: Repertoire TCRs were checked for matches against a reference library of SARS-CoV-2-specific TCRs that had been generated using the MIRA antigen-specificity platform. Breadth was defined as the fraction of unique TCRs that were SARS-CoV-2-associated. Depth was defined as the fraction of total T cells that were SARS-CoV-2-associated. Each spike-specific TCR was assigned to its reactive spike region and to a CD4 or CD8 class using the MIRA data. Log10-transformed breadth and depth values were compared by one-way ANOVA with Sidak's multiple comparisons tests. The table was pulled from immuneACCESS by TCRdb, which kept in-frame rearrangements only. Such tables lose some clones; where checked, under half of the loss comes from unresolved V genes, and the rest has no known cause. That table gives V, J and clone size, and the DNA gave D and trimming. This sample is represented by roughly 150,000 clones; roughly nine tenths of them were singletons. Of the sample, around 3.8% falls within the top ten clones.

Findings and caveats that apply to the study as a whole: In the small 56-69-year group, the increase in depth fell short of significance, most likely because of low power. Because no samples from the day 14 peak response were available, repertoires could be characterized only after the peak T cell response. Participants were mostly white British and included more females than males, and it was suggested by the authors that clonal diversity may have been underestimated. Conclusions about previously exposed vaccinees are limited, since just 5 to 7 AZD1222 recipients were seropositive for SARS-CoV-2 at baseline. CD4 TCRs associated with the vaccine covered the entire spike protein, and the dominant responses were in regions 160-218 and 743-854. Reportedly, almost half of the unique spike-specific TCRs recognized epitopes lying outside the regions that are mutated in the B.1.351 and B.1.1.7 variants. A significant rise in spike-specific TCR breadth and depth was observed after two AZD1222 doses relative to day 0 and relative to MenACWY recipients.

A distance of 10 bases separates the germline ends of V and J, which lose 1 base and 9 bases respectively. As encoded in the germline V gene, CDR1 is SGHAT while CDR2 is FQNNGV. There are 14 amino acids in the CDR3, from cysteine to phenylalanine inclusive. Solely the CDR3 DNA is kept, with 42 bases framed from the first base. Sequencing was performed on peripheral blood, taken 28 days after the second AZD1222 dose. This receptor chain uses TRBV11-2 and TRBJ1-6; the D gene is possibly TRBD1, with 6 bases matching. The receptor comes from an adult who received the AZD1222 COVID-19 vaccine. The DNA reads TGTGCCAGCAGCTTAGTGGGGGGCGCTTCACCCCTCCACTTT. It encodes CASSLVGGASPLHF.